These T cell receptor beta chains were read from a single sample in a study of blood T cell repertoires in COVID-19. Sequencing used immunoSEQ multiplex PCR; TCRdb keeps in-frame clones, though not all of them. The top ten hold 1% of the sample, which has about 310,000 clones, around 87% seen once. Sequenced input: peripheral blood. The receptors come from a man aged 45-65 years with active or convalescent COVID-19. The CDR3 runs from the conserved cysteine through the conserved F or W. Each record gives: J gene, V gene, clone size, D gene, CDR3 protein, CDR3 DNA. A D gene is named only where the DNA matches it firmly. Clone size is not always given. Where it is, it says once, few, many or a class for expanded clones.

J gene: TRBJ1-5; V gene: TRBV5-8; clone size: .; D gene: .; CDR3 protein: CASSPVGGNQPQHF; CDR3 DNA: TGTGCCAGCAGCCCAGTCGGGGGCAATCAGCCCCAGCATTTT
J gene: TRBJ1-2; V gene: TRBV7-9; clone size: .; D gene: .; CDR3 protein: CASSQAGLRANYGYTF; CDR3 DNA: TGTGCCAGCAGCCAAGCGGGACTGCGAGCTAACTATGGCTACACCTTC
J gene: TRBJ1-6; V gene: TRBV9; clone size: .; D gene: TRBD1; CDR3 protein: CASSPRQGENSPLHF; CDR3 DNA: TGTGCCAGCAGCCCCAGACAGGGGGAGAATTCACCCCTCCACTTT
J gene: TRBJ1-2; V gene: TRBV30; clone size: few; D gene: .; CDR3 protein: CAWSPGSPYGYTF; CDR3 DNA: TGTGCCTGGAGTCCAGGGTCACCCTATGGCTACACCTTC
J gene: TRBJ2-3; V gene: TRBV11-2; clone size: once; D gene: TRBD2; CDR3 protein: CASSWAGLAGNTQYF; CDR3 DNA: TGTGCCAGCAGCTGGGCGGGACTAGCGGGAAATACGCAGTATTTT
J gene: TRBJ2-7; V gene: TRBV7-9; clone size: .; D gene: .; CDR3 protein: CASSQTGDYEQYF; CDR3 DNA: TGTGCCAGCAGCCAGACAGGTGACTACGAGCAGTACTTC
J gene: TRBJ1-4; V gene: TRBV19; clone size: .; D gene: .; CDR3 protein: CASSDSATNEKLFF; CDR3 DNA: TGTGCCAGTAGCGACAGCGCAACTAATGAAAAACTGTTTTTT
J gene: TRBJ2-1; V gene: TRBV11-1; clone size: few; D gene: .; CDR3 protein: CASRPSTAGSYNEQFF; CDR3 DNA: TGTGCCAGCAGGCCGAGTACTGCTGGCTCCTACAATGAGCAGTTCTTC
J gene: TRBJ1-2; V gene: TRBV18; clone size: .; D gene: TRBD1; CDR3 protein: CASSAGTVAGGGYTF; CDR3 DNA: TGTGCCAGCTCAGCCGGAACAGTGGCAGGGGGTGGCTACACCTTC
J gene: TRBJ2-7; V gene: TRBV13; clone size: .; D gene: TRBD1; CDR3 protein: CASSPRTGGFKQYF; CDR3 DNA: TGTGCCAGCAGCCCTAGGACAGGGGGCTTTAAGCAGTACTTC
J gene: TRBJ2-3; V gene: TRBV6-6; clone size: .; D gene: TRBD1; CDR3 protein: CASKRGTGIAKDTQYF; CDR3 DNA: TGTGCCAGCAAACGAGGGACAGGGATCGCAAAAGATACGCAGTATTTT
J gene: TRBJ2-5; V gene: TRBV5-4; clone size: once; D gene: .; CDR3 protein: CASSDSPQETQYF; CDR3 DNA: TGTGCCAGCAGCGACAGTCCCCAAGAGACCCAGTACTTC
J gene: TRBJ1-1; V gene: TRBV5-1; clone size: .; D gene: .; CDR3 protein: CASNRETNTEAFF; CDR3 DNA: TGCGCCAGCAATAGGGAGACAAACACTGAAGCTTTCTTT
J gene: TRBJ1-4; V gene: TRBV6-5; clone size: .; D gene: .; CDR3 protein: CASSYSSGSNEKLFF; CDR3 DNA: TGTGCCAGCAGTTACTCGTCCGGGAGTAATGAAAAACTGTTTTTT
J gene: TRBJ1-2; V gene: TRBV6-2/TRBV6-3; clone size: .; D gene: TRBD1; CDR3 protein: CASSLPGQGYWYYGYTF; CDR3 DNA: TGTGCCAGCAGTCTCCCGGGACAGGGGTATTGGTACTATGGCTACACCTTC
J gene: TRBJ1-6; V gene: TRBV15; clone size: .; D gene: .; CDR3 protein: CATSRTISGNSPLHF; CDR3 DNA: TGTGCCACCAGCAGGACTATATCGGGTAATTCACCCCTCCACTTT
J gene: TRBJ1-2; V gene: TRBV6-5; clone size: .; D gene: .; CDR3 protein: CASSYLRGGNYGYTF; CDR3 DNA: TGTGCCAGCAGTTACCTCCGGGGGGGCAACTATGGCTACACCTTC
J gene: TRBJ2-7; V gene: TRBV6-5; clone size: .; D gene: .; CDR3 protein: CASSLSRVWYEQYF; CDR3 DNA: TGTGCCAGCAGCCTTTCCAGGGTTTGGTACGAGCAGTACTTC
J gene: TRBJ1-6; V gene: TRBV2; clone size: .; D gene: TRBD1; CDR3 protein: CASSAGLQGARNSPLHF; CDR3 DNA: TGTGCCAGCAGTGCGGGTTTACAGGGGGCGCGGAATTCACCCCTCCACTTT
J gene: TRBJ1-3; V gene: TRBV19; clone size: many; D gene: .; CDR3 protein: CASSIGGVGNTIYF; CDR3 DNA: TGTGCCAGTAGTATCGGAGGGGTCGGAAACACCATATATTTT
J gene: TRBJ2-5; V gene: TRBV28; clone size: .; D gene: TRBD1; CDR3 protein: CASSLSGQGLVETQYF; CDR3 DNA: TGTGCCAGCAGTTTAAGCGGACAGGGGTTAGTTGAGACCCAGTACTTC
J gene: TRBJ2-3; V gene: TRBV5-6; clone size: .; D gene: TRBD1; CDR3 protein: CASSPYSTGKPTDTQYF; CDR3 DNA: TGTGCCAGCAGCCCGTATTCGACAGGGAAGCCCACAGATACGCAGTATTTT
J gene: TRBJ1-1; V gene: TRBV5-1; clone size: .; D gene: TRBD1; CDR3 protein: CASSDGTGEEAFF; CDR3 DNA: TGCGCCAGCAGCGATGGGACAGGGGAGGAAGCTTTCTTT
J gene: TRBJ2-3; V gene: TRBV7-2; clone size: .; D gene: TRBD2; CDR3 protein: CASKESGGARDTQYF; CDR3 DNA: TGTGCCAGCAAGGAGAGCGGGGGGGCCAGAGATACGCAGTATTTT
J gene: TRBJ2-1; V gene: TRBV10-3; clone size: .; D gene: TRBD2; CDR3 protein: CAISEQTSGSQKSDNEQFF; CDR3 DNA: TGTGCCATCAGTGAACAGACTAGCGGGAGCCAAAAGAGCGACAATGAGCAGTTCTTC
J gene: TRBJ2-3; V gene: TRBV29-1; clone size: .; D gene: .; CDR3 protein: CSVVRGVGTDTQYF; CDR3 DNA: TGCAGCGTTGTCAGGGGAGTAGGGACAGATACGCAGTATTTT
J gene: TRBJ2-7; V gene: TRBV11-1; clone size: once; D gene: .; CDR3 protein: CASSNSDRRYF; CDR3 DNA: TGTGCCAGCAGCAACTCTGACCGGAGGTACTTC
J gene: TRBJ1-2; V gene: TRBV29-1; clone size: .; D gene: .; CDR3 protein: CSVATGFTNYGYTF; CDR3 DNA: TGCAGCGTTGCTACAGGGTTCACTAACTATGGCTACACCTTC
J gene: TRBJ1-5; V gene: TRBV12-3/TRBV12-4; clone size: .; D gene: .; CDR3 protein: CASSFRDQPQHF; CDR3 DNA: TGTGCCAGCAGCTTCCGGGATCAGCCCCAGCATTTT
J gene: TRBJ2-2; V gene: TRBV7-8; clone size: few; D gene: .; CDR3 protein: CASSSVDQPGTGELFF; CDR3 DNA: TGTGCCAGCTCTTCCGTAGACCAGCCGGGCACCGGGGAGCTGTTTTTT
J gene: TRBJ2-1; V gene: TRBV9; clone size: .; D gene: .; CDR3 protein: CASSVGAGTASYNEQFF; CDR3 DNA: TGTGCCAGCAGCGTAGGAGCAGGTACGGCCTCCTACAATGAGCAGTTCTTC
J gene: TRBJ2-1; V gene: TRBV6-2/TRBV6-3; clone size: .; D gene: TRBD1; CDR3 protein: CASSPTRLDRGYNEQFF; CDR3 DNA: TGTGCCAGCAGCCCCACTCGTTTGGACAGGGGCTACAATGAGCAGTTCTTC
J gene: TRBJ1-2; V gene: TRBV19; clone size: .; D gene: .; CDR3 protein: CASHTGSGGYTF; CDR3 DNA: TGTGCCAGTCACACAGGGTCTGGCGGCTACACCTTC
J gene: TRBJ1-6; V gene: TRBV19; clone size: few; D gene: .; CDR3 protein: CASSPHRRDNSPLHF; CDR3 DNA: TGTGCCAGTAGTCCCCATCGCAGGGATAATTCACCCCTCCACTTT
J gene: TRBJ1-5; V gene: TRBV15; clone size: .; D gene: .; CDR3 protein: CATSRMMSGIGNQPQHF; CDR3 DNA: TGTGCCACCAGCAGAATGATGTCAGGGATAGGCAATCAGCCCCAGCATTTT
J gene: TRBJ2-3; V gene: TRBV4-3; clone size: .; D gene: .; CDR3 protein: CASSQEVGQGDTQYF; CDR3 DNA: TGCGCCAGCAGCCAAGAGGTCGGCCAGGGAGATACGCAGTATTTT
J gene: TRBJ2-1; V gene: TRBV6-1; clone size: .; D gene: TRBD2; CDR3 protein: CASSELIVSGRIPYNEQFF; CDR3 DNA: TGTGCCAGCAGTGAATTGATAGTTAGCGGGAGGATTCCCTACAATGAGCAGTTCTTC
J gene: TRBJ1-1; V gene: TRBV7-3; clone size: .; D gene: .; CDR3 protein: CASSLNDAGEEAFF; CDR3 DNA: TGTGCCAGCAGCTTAAATGATGCAGGGGAAGAAGCTTTCTTT
J gene: TRBJ1-1; V gene: TRBV18; clone size: .; D gene: .; CDR3 protein: CASSPMAGEAFF; CDR3 DNA: TGTGCCAGCTCACCAATGGCGGGCGAAGCTTTCTTT
J gene: TRBJ1-4; V gene: TRBV19; clone size: .; D gene: .; CDR3 protein: CASSISAGKGEKLFF; CDR3 DNA: TGTGCCAGTAGTATTTCCGCAGGGAAGGGGGAAAAACTGTTTTTT
J gene: TRBJ1-1; V gene: TRBV9; clone size: .; D gene: TRBD1; CDR3 protein: CASSVGDRGYTEAFF; CDR3 DNA: TGTGCCAGCAGCGTAGGGGACAGGGGCTACACTGAAGCTTTCTTT
J gene: TRBJ2-7; V gene: TRBV3-1/TRBV3-2; clone size: .; D gene: .; CDR3 protein: CASSQVRDSYEQYF; CDR3 DNA: TGTGCCAGCAGCCAAGTACGGGATTCATACGAGCAGTACTTC
J gene: TRBJ2-3; V gene: TRBV28; clone size: .; D gene: TRBD2; CDR3 protein: CASSSLGAGATDTQYF; CDR3 DNA: TGTGCCAGCAGTTCTTTAGGAGCGGGAGCCACAGATACGCAGTATTTT
J gene: TRBJ2-5; V gene: TRBV7-6; clone size: .; D gene: .; CDR3 protein: CASSFGPGKWAQETQYF; CDR3 DNA: TGTGCCAGCAGCTTCGGCCCGGGGAAATGGGCCCAAGAGACCCAGTACTTC
J gene: TRBJ2-7; V gene: TRBV20-1; clone size: .; D gene: .; CDR3 protein: CSAKGDHEQYF; CDR3 DNA: TGCAGTGCTAAGGGGGATCACGAGCAGTACTTC
J gene: TRBJ2-3; V gene: TRBV10-3; clone size: .; D gene: TRBD2; CDR3 protein: CAIGTSGRADTQYF; CDR3 DNA: TGTGCCATCGGGACTAGCGGGAGGGCGGATACGCAGTATTTT
J gene: TRBJ2-2; V gene: TRBV27; clone size: .; D gene: TRBD1; CDR3 protein: CASSLSTGAGELFF; CDR3 DNA: TGTGCCAGCAGTTTATCCACAGGGGCCGGGGAGCTGTTTTTT
J gene: TRBJ1-5; V gene: TRBV5-4; clone size: .; D gene: .; CDR3 protein: CASSPEPGNGQPQHF; CDR3 DNA: TGTGCCAGCAGCCCGGAGCCGGGAAATGGTCAGCCCCAGCATTTT
J gene: TRBJ2-1; V gene: TRBV7-8; clone size: once; D gene: .; CDR3 protein: CASSLMGGSYNEQFF; CDR3 DNA: TGTGCCAGCAGCCTCATGGGGGGTAGCTACAATGAGCAGTTCTTC
J gene: TRBJ2-1; V gene: TRBV6-5; clone size: .; D gene: TRBD2; CDR3 protein: CASGKRGDYNEQFF; CDR3 DNA: TGTGCCAGCGGGAAGCGGGGGGACTACAATGAGCAGTTCTTC
J gene: TRBJ1-6; V gene: TRBV11-2; clone size: .; D gene: .; CDR3 protein: CASSYAGDTNSPLHF; CDR3 DNA: TGTGCCAGCAGCTACGCAGGGGATACGAATTCACCCCTCCACTTT
J gene: TRBJ2-1; V gene: TRBV28; clone size: .; D gene: TRBD1; CDR3 protein: CASSSPTGVDEQFF; CDR3 DNA: TGTGCCAGCAGTTCCCCGACAGGGGTGGACGAGCAGTTCTTC
J gene: TRBJ1-2; V gene: TRBV28; clone size: .; D gene: .; CDR3 protein: CASRRTGPLTYMGYTF; CDR3 DNA: TGTGCCAGCAGGCGTACAGGGCCGCTGACATATATGGGCTACACCTTC
J gene: TRBJ2-1; V gene: TRBV5-4; clone size: .; D gene: TRBD2; CDR3 protein: CASSQVPSGGVQNEQFF; CDR3 DNA: TGTGCCAGCAGCCAGGTCCCTAGCGGGGGGGTACAGAATGAGCAGTTCTTC
J gene: TRBJ1-4; V gene: TRBV5-1; clone size: .; D gene: TRBD1; CDR3 protein: CASSLGQGAEKLFF; CDR3 DNA: TGCGCCAGCAGCTTGGGACAGGGGGCAGAAAAACTGTTTTTT
J gene: TRBJ1-4; V gene: TRBV5-1; clone size: .; D gene: .; CDR3 protein: CASSLEEVTGKLFF; CDR3 DNA: TGCGCCAGCAGCTTAGAGGAAGTAACGGGAAAACTGTTTTTT
J gene: TRBJ2-5; V gene: TRBV1; clone size: once; D gene: .; CDR3 protein: CTSSGGLAGDKKTQYF; CDR3 DNA: TGCACCAGCAGCGGCGGGCTAGCGGGAGATAAGAAGACCCAGTACTTC